These 32 T cell receptor beta chains were all obtained from the same sample, sequenced in a study of blood T cell repertoires in COVID-19. Sequencing used immunoSEQ multiplex PCR; TCRdb keeps in-frame clones, though not all of them. This table holds approximately 150,000 clones, 70% to 90% found once. Sequenced input: PBMCs or T cells enriched from blood (not recorded which). Receptors were obtained from a middle-aged man who had recovered from COVID-19.

This clone was observed a handful of times. The V call is TRBV19, the J call TRBJ1-4, with 8 bases lining up with TRBD1. This CDR3 comprises 17 residues. V shed 4 bases and J 0 bases; nucleotides not matched to a gene: 7. The germline V gene has CDR1 LNHDA and CDR2 SQIVND (reference sequence). The CDR3 coding sequence is TGTGCCAGTAGTAAACCCGGGACAGGTGCAACTAATGAAAAACTGTTTTTT. This gives the protein CASSKPGTGATNEKLFF. The whole variable domain, remainder taken from reference TRBV19 and TRBJ1-4, is DGGITQSPKYLFRKEGQNVTLSCEQNLNHDAMYWYRQDPGQGLRLIYYSQIVNDFQKGDIAEGYSVSREKKESFPLTVTSAQKNPTAFYLCASSKPGTGATNEKLFFGSGTQLSVL.

The chain carries TRBV11-2 and TRBJ1-2, with D unresolved. CDR3 length: 12 amino acids. V lost 5 bases and J 4 bases, leaving 8 bases between the germline ends. Germline CDR1 SGHAT, CDR2 FQNNGV. As DNA, the CDR3 is TGTGCCAGCAGCCCCCACAGCTATGGCTACACCTTC. Translated: CASSPHSYGYTF.

The V call is TRBV30, the J call TRBJ1-3; the D is unclear. In germline, CDR1 is GTSNPN, CDR2 SVGIG (reference sequence). Between the trimmed V and J ends, which lost 3 bases and 0 bases, there was a span of 15 bases. The CDR3 is 16 residues long. The CDR3 nucleotides are TGTGCCTGGAGCGCCTTTGGTTCCTACTCTGGAAACACCATATATTTT. It codes for CAWSAFGSYSGNTIYF.

The chain joins TRBV18 to TRBJ2-2, with D tentatively TRBD1 (5 bases). The CDR3 has 16 amino acids. CDR1 is KGHSH, CDR2 LQKENI, per germline. V was cut by 0 bases and J by 4 bases, with 12 bases left in between. CDR3 sequence: CASSPPIQVTTGELFF. The CDR3 DNA is TGTGCCAGCTCACCACCGATACAGGTCACCACCGGGGAGCTGTTTTTT.

The CDR3 bases are TGTGCCAGCAGTTACTCCGAGGGACAGGGAAATTCACCCCTCCACTTT. It is translated as CASSYSEGQGNSPLHF. The V call is TRBV6-5, the J call TRBJ1-6, with TRBD1 matching 9 bases. The germline gives CDR1 MNHEY, CDR2 SVGAGI. The CDR3 has 16 residues. Trimming removed 0 bases from V and 7 bases from J; junction bases left unmatched: 4.

The chain uses TRBV9 and TRBJ2-1, with D perhaps matching TRBD1 or TRBD2 (10 bases each). The length of the CDR3 is 23 residues. Germline loops: CDR1 SGDLS, CDR2 YYNGEE. V was clipped by 3 bases and J by 0 bases, with 34 bases between them. CDR3 sequence reads: CASSAPLGDRGLAGASSYNEQFF. The CDR3 DNA sequence: TGTGCCAGCAGCGCACCCCTAGGGGACAGGGGCCTAGCGGGGGCCTCCTCCTACAATGAGCAGTTCTTC.

The chain uses TRBV18 and TRBJ2-1; 9 bases match TRBD2. The CDR3 covers 13 residues. Germline lookup yields CDR1 KGHSH and CDR2 LQKENI. Losses at the gene ends were 4 bases for V and 9 bases for J; bases not matched to a gene: 4. CDR3 coding DNA: TGTGCCAGCTCACTATCAGCGGGGGGTGAGCAGTTCTTC. It encodes CASSLSAGGEQFF.

The chain joins TRBV30 to TRBJ1-4; 9 positions agree with TRBD1. J was trimmed by 10 bases and V by 5 bases; bases with no gene match: 8. CDR1 and CDR2 from the germline V gene are GTSNPN and SVGIG (reference sequence). The CDR3 spans 13 residues. The CDR3 DNA is TGTGCCTGGGCGGGACAGGGAGTGGGAAAACTGTTTTTT. Translation: CAWAGQGVGKLFF.

This clone was observed a single time. The gene calls are TRBV28 and TRBJ1-4; no firm D call. The germline V and J ends were trimmed by 6 bases and 2 bases, with 13 bases remaining between them. Germline CDR1 reads MDHEN; CDR2 reads SYDVKM. The CDR3 loop spans 15 amino acids. Here the CDR3 DNA reads TGTGCCAGCAGGTCCTCCACTCGGACTAATGAAAAACTGTTTTTT. It specifies CASRSSTRTNEKLFF.

The chain joins TRBV23-1 to TRBJ2-7, with a weak D call TRBD1 (6 bases). TRBV23-1 is recorded as an ORF, its role being uncertain. V lost 6 bases to trimming and J lost 7 bases, with 16 bases between them. There are 13 residues in the CDR3. In nucleotides, the CDR3 is TGCGCCAGCAGCCCCGGGGCAGGGGTAGAGCAGTACGTC. This translates into CASSPGAGVEQYV.

A single count supports this clone. The gene calls are TRBV6-1 and TRBJ2-7, with 7 bases fitting TRBD2. The length of the CDR3 is 12 residues. Germline assignment: CDR1 MNHNS and CDR2 SASEGT. The V and J ends lost 0 bases and 8 bases, in that order; junction bases with no gene match: 1. The CDR3 spells CASSEAGGKQYV. The CDR3 nucleotides read TGTGCCAGCAGTGAAGCGGGAGGGAAGCAGTACGTC.

The V gene is TRBV6-2 or TRBV6-3, the J gene TRBJ2-1, with 12 positions matching TRBD2. Germline CDR1 reads MNHEY; CDR2 reads SVGEGT. The CDR3 runs 16 residues. J was trimmed by 4 bases and V by 1 base; bases with no gene match: 2. CDR3 in DNA: TGTGCCAGCAGTTACTTTGGACTAGCGGGATACAATGAGCAGTTCTTC. Its protein product is CASSYFGLAGYNEQFF.

This chain connects TRBV5-1 to TRBJ1-1; maybe TRBD1 (5 bases). The germline V and J ends were trimmed by 4 bases and 4 bases, with 20 bases remaining between them. The CDR3 length is 16 residues. Germline V gives CDR1 SGHRS, CDR2 YFSETQ. CDR3 DNA sequence: TGCGCCAGCAGCCACGATCGGGGCGGGACGGGCACTGAAGCTTTCTTT. Residues: CASSHDRGGTGTEAFF.

The chain links TRBV4-1 to TRBJ1-2, with D unclear. V was shortened by 1 base and J by 2 bases, with 11 bases between the two germline ends. Germline CDR1 reads MGHRA; CDR2 reads YSYEKL. The CDR3 is made up of 15 amino acids. CDR3 DNA: TGCGCCAGCAGCCAAGCCTACACGGAGAACTATGGCTACACCTTC. It is translated as CASSQAYTENYGYTF.

This clone was recorded at least ten times. The chain is built from TRBV2 and TRBJ1-5, with 8 bases identical to TRBD1. The CDR3 loop spans 19 amino acids. From germline, CDR1 is SNHLY and CDR2 FYNNEI. V was clipped by 1 base and J by 7 bases; unmatched bases: 18. The CDR3 region has the DNA TGTGCCAGCAGTGAAGGGCCAACGGTTCGTGCCAGGGGGCTACAGCCCCAGCATTTT. It is translated as CASSEGPTVRARGLQPQHF.

This chain uses TRBV6-5 with TRBJ1-1; tentative D call: TRBD1 (5 bases). Trimming removed 5 bases at V and 11 bases at J, with 21 bases between. Looked up from germline, CDR1 is MNHEY and CDR2 is SVGAGI. This CDR3 spans 14 amino acids. The CDR3 loop reads CASSNPPRVMRAFF. The CDR3 bases are TGTGCCAGCAGTAACCCCCCCAGGGTGATGAGGGCTTTCTTT.

The chain joins TRBV5-1 to TRBJ1-6, with TRBD1 matching over 8 bases. Trimming took 3 bases from V and 6 from J; bases not matched to a gene: 14. Looked up from germline, CDR1 is SGHRS and CDR2 is YFSETQ. This CDR3 is built from 18 residues. The DNA of the CDR3 is TGCGCCAGCAGCTCCCGGGACAGGTCCACAGGAGGTAATTCACCCCTCCACTTT. Protein product: CASSSRDRSTGGNSPLHF.

The J gene is TRBJ1-6, the V gene TRBV7-7, with TRBD1 identical over 7 bases. Germline lookup yields CDR1 SSHAT and CDR2 FNYEAQ (reference sequence). The CDR3 runs to 15 residues. V gave up 3 bases and J gave up 7 bases; unmatched junction bases: 6. Written as DNA, the CDR3 is TGTGCCAGCAGCTTGGACAGGTCTACCAATTCACCCCTCCACTTT. Translated, it gives CASSLDRSTNSPLHF.

The rearrangement links TRBV5-4 to TRBJ2-2, with a weak D call TRBD2 (7 bases). Germline V lookup: CDR1 SGHNT, CDR2 YYREEE (reference sequence). The CDR3 spans 17 residues. V gave up 2 bases and J gave up 1 base, with 15 bases separating them. Here the CDR3 DNA reads TGTGCCAGCAGCTTTCGGTGGGGGGGCCTGAACACCGGGGAGCTGTTTTTT. Translating it yields CASSFRWGGLNTGELFF.

This chain connects TRBV10-2 to TRBJ1-4; 7 positions match TRBD1. V shed 3 bases and J 8 bases; nucleotides not matched to a gene: 15. CDR3 length: 17 amino acids. CDR1 and CDR2 from the germline V gene are WSHSY and SAAADI. In nucleotides, the CDR3 is TGCGCCAGCAGTGACCCAGAGAATCAGGGGGTAGAAGAAAAACTGTTTTTT. This encodes CASSDPENQGVEEKLFF.

This clone was recorded once. This CDR3 reads CASSKGLAGGNEQFF. CDR3 bases: TGTGCCAGCAGTAAGGGACTAGCGGGGGGCAATGAGCAGTTCTTC. This sequence joins TRBV6-5 and TRBJ2-1, with 15 bases fitting TRBD2. Germline CDR1 MNHEY, CDR2 SVGAGI. The CDR3 runs to 15 residues. V shed 5 bases, J shed 6 bases, and the junction held 2 bases outside the gene matches.

The V call is TRBV6-5, the J call TRBJ1-2; the D is unclear. Germline V CDR1 and CDR2: MNHEY, SVGAGI. The CDR3 is 11 residues long. Trimming took off 2 bases at V and 8 bases at J, with 6 bases between the two ends. This CDR3 is CASSYGRGYTF. The DNA for the CDR3 is TGTGCCAGCAGTTACGGCCGAGGCTACACCTTC.

The chain couples TRBV6-5 to TRBJ2-1; 9 bases are shared with TRBD2. Per germline, CDR1 MNHEY and CDR2 SVGAGI. The CDR3 contains 13 residues. V lost 6 bases and J lost 10; bases outside the gene matches: 7. CDR3 region: CASSSGLANEQFF. CDR3 DNA: TGTGCCAGCAGCTCGGGACTAGCTAACGAGCAGTTCTTC.

This chain joins TRBV3-1 (or the pseudogene TRBV3-2) and TRBJ1-1, with 8 bases lining up with TRBD1. The V segment lost 5 bases and the J segment 5 bases; nucleotides outside the gene matches: 10. Germline assignment: CDR1 LGHDT and CDR2 YNNKEL (reference sequence). CDR3 size: 15 residues. The CDR3 is CASSGRQGMVTEAFF. DNA of the CDR3: TGTGCCAGCAGCGGACGACAGGGGATGGTTACTGAAGCTTTCTTT.

This clone came up a few times. This chain connects TRBV18 to TRBJ2-7, with D tentatively TRBD1 (5 bases). Trimming cost V 2 bases and J 3 bases, with 14 bases left between them. Germline V lookup: CDR1 KGHSH, CDR2 LQKENI. The CDR3 covers 15 residues. The CDR3 protein is CASSPGQGTYYEQYV. CDR3 nucleotides: TGTGCCAGCTCACCAGGGCAGGGAACCTACTACGAGCAGTACGTC.

CDR3 amino acids: CASREGTVVYEQYF. For the CDR3, the DNA is TGCGCCAGCAGGGAAGGGACAGTAGTCTACGAGCAGTACTTC. This chain uses TRBV5-1 with TRBJ2-7; 7 positions agree with TRBD1. Germline loops: CDR1 SGHRS, CDR2 YFSETQ. The ends lost 5 bases at V and 3 bases at J; junction bases unmatched: 8. The CDR3 is 14 amino acids.

V usage is TRBV28 and J usage is TRBJ2-3; 9 nucleotides align to TRBD2. This CDR3 region has 14 residues. Germline assignment: CDR1 MDHEN and CDR2 SYDVKM. V was pared by 9 bases and J by 0 bases, with 4 bases of the junction left unmatched. CDR3 nucleotides: TGTGCCAGTATAGCGGGGGTGAGCACAGATACGCAGTATTTT. Amino acids: CASIAGVSTDTQYF. Combining the CDR3 with reference TRBV28 and TRBJ2-3 gives the whole variable domain DVKVTQSSRYLVKRTGEKVFLECVQDMDHENMFWYRQDPGLGLRLIYFSYDVKMKEKGDIPEGYSVSREKKERFSLILESASTNQTSMYLCASIAGVSTDTQYFGPGTRLTVL.

The chain is built from TRBV7-2 and TRBJ1-5; D may be TRBD1 (5 bases). The CDR3 contains 16 residues. CDR1 and CDR2 from the germline V gene are SGHTA and FQGNSA. The germline V and J ends were trimmed by 1 base and 7 bases, with 17 bases remaining between them. This chain's CDR3 is CASSLEGASRAQPQHF. CDR3 DNA: TGTGCCAGCAGCTTAGAAGGGGCCTCCCGGGCGCAGCCCCAGCATTTT.

The V call is TRBV5-1, the J call TRBJ1-1, with a tentative D call TRBD1 (6 bases). Trimming shortened V by 2 bases and J by 4 bases, and 12 bases separated the two germline ends. Germline CDR1 reads SGHRS; CDR2 reads YFSETQ. The length of the CDR3 is 14 residues. The DNA for the CDR3 is TGCGCCAGCAGCTTTACAGGGAAAGGCACTGAAGCTTTCTTT. Its translation: CASSFTGKGTEAFF.

The rearrangement joins TRBV9 to TRBJ1-2; 7 bases agree with TRBD1. The trim removed 0 bases at V and 8 bases at J, leaving 10 bases unmatched. CDR1 is SGDLS and CDR2 is YYNGEE in the germline V gene. There are 15 residues in the CDR3. CDR3 sequence reads: CASSVDVGGNLGYTF. In DNA form, the CDR3 reads TGTGCCAGCAGCGTAGATGTAGGGGGCAATTTGGGCTACACCTTC.

The chain links TRBV5-1 to TRBJ2-3, with 10 nucleotides matching TRBD2. In germline, CDR1 is SGHRS, CDR2 YFSETQ. The CDR3 is made up of 15 amino acids. The V and J ends lost 1 base and 4 bases, in that order; junction bases with no gene match: 3. The CDR3 reads CASSLNSGGSDTQYF. In nucleotides, the CDR3 is TGCGCCAGCAGCTTGAATAGCGGGGGGTCAGATACGCAGTATTTT.

This clone was seen only a few times. The chain combines TRBV30 with TRBJ2-2; 12 bases are shared with TRBD2. CDR1 and CDR2 (germline): GTSNPN, SVGIG (reference sequence). The CDR3 extends over 16 amino acids. The V and J ends lost 6 bases and 4 bases, in that order; junction bases with no gene match: 9. The CDR3 loop reads CACGRLAGASTGELFF. The CDR3 nucleotides are TGTGCCTGCGGCCGACTAGCGGGGGCTTCCACCGGGGAGCTGTTTTTT.